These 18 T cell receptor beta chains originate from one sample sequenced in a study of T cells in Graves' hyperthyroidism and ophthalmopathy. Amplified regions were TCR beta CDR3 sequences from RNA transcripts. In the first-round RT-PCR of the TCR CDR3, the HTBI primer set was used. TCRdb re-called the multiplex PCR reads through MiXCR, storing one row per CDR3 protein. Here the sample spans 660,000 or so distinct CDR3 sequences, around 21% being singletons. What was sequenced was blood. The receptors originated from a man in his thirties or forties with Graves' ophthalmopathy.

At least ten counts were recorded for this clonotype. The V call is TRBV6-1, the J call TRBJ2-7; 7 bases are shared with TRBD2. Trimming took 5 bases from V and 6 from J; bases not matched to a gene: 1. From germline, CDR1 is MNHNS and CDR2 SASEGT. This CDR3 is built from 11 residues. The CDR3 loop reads CASSTGGEQYF. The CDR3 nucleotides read TGTGCCAGCAGTACGGGGGGCGAGCAGTACTTC.

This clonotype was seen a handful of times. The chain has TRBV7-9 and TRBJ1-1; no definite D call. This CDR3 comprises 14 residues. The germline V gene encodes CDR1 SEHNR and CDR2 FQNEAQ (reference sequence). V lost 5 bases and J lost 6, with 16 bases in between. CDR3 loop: CASSPVLGSSEAFF. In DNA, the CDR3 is TGTGCCAGCAGCCCCGTATTGGGGAGTTCTGAAGCTTTCTTT. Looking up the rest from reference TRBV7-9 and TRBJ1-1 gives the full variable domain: DTGVSQNPRHKITKRGQNVTFRCDPISEHNRLYWYRQTLGQGPEFLTYFQNEAQLEKSRLLSDRFSAERPKGSFSTLEIQRTEQGDSAMYLCASSPVLGSSEAFFGQGTRLTVV.

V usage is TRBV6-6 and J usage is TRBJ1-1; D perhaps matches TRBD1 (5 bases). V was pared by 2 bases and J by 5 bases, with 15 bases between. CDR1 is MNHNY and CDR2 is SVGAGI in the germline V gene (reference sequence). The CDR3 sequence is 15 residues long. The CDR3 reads CASSYQVGRATEAFF. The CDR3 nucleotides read TGTGCCAGCAGTTACCAAGTAGGCAGGGCTACTGAAGCTTTCTTT.

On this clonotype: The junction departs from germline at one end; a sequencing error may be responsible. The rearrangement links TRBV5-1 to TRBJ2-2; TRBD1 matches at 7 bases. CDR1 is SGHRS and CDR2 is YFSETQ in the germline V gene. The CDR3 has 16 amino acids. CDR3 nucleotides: TGTGCCAGCAGCGCAGGGACAGTTTCGAACACCGGGGAGCTGTTTTTT. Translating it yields CASSAGTVSNTGELFF. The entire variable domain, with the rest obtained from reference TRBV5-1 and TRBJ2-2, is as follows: KAGVTQTPRYLIKTRGQQVTLSCSPISGHRSVSWYQQTPGQGLQFLFEYFSETQRNKGNFPGRFSGRQFSNSRSEMNVSTLELGDSALYLCASSAGTVSNTGELFFGEGSRLTVL.

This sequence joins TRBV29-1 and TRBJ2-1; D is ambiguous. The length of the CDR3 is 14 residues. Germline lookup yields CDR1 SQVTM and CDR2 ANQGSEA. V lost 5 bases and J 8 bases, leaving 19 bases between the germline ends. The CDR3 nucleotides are TGCAGCGTTAGGGCACGATCGGGTCGGTATGAGCAGTTCTTC. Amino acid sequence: CSVRARSGRYEQFF.

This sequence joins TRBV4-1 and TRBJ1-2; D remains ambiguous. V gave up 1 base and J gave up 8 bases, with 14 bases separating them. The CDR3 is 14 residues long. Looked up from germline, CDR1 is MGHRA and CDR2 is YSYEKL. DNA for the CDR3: TGCGCCAGCAGCCAAGCCGTCACCGACGTGGGCTACACCTTC. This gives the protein CASSQAVTDVGYTF.

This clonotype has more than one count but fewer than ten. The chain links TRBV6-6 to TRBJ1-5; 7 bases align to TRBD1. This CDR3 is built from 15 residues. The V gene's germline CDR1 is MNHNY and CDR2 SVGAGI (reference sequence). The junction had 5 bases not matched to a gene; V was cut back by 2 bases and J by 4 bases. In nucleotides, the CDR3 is TGTGCCAGCAGTTACCGACAGGGTCGAAATCAGCCCCAGCATTTT. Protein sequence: CASSYRQGRNQPQHF.

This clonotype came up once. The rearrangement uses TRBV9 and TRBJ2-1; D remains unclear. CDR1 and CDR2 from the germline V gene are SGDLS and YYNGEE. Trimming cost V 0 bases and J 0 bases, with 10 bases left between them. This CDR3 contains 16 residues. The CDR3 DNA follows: TGTGCCAGCAGCGTAGTCGGCTCTAGCTCCTACAATGAGCAGTTCTTC. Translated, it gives CASSVVGSSSYNEQFF.

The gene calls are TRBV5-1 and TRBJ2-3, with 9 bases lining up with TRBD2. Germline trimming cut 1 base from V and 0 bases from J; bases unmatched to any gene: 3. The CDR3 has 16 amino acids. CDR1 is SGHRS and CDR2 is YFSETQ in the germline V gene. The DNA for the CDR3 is TGCGCCAGCAGCTTGCTTCTAGCGGGGAGCACAGATACGCAGTATTTT. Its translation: CASSLLLAGSTDTQYF. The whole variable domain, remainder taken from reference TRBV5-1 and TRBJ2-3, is KAGVTQTPRYLIKTRGQQVTLSCSPISGHRSVSWYQQTPGQGLQFLFEYFSETQRNKGNFPGRFSGRQFSNSRSEMNVSTLELGDSALYLCASSLLLAGSTDTQYFGPGTRLTVL.

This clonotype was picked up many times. The CDR3 nucleotides read TGTGCCAGCAGCTTGCGGGGACAGCAAGAGACCCAGTACTTC. Protein product: CASSLRGQQETQYF. V gene TRBV5-5 combines with J gene TRBJ2-5; 7 bases align to TRBD1. The V gene's germline CDR1 is SGHKS and CDR2 YYEKEE (reference sequence). The CDR3 runs 14 residues. V dropped 1 base and J dropped 2; count of bases not matched to a gene: 2. Based on the CDR3 plus reference TRBV5-5 and TRBJ2-5, the full variable domain is DAGVTQSPTHLIKTRGQQVTLRCSPISGHKSVSWYQQVLGQGPQFIFQYYEKEERGRGNFPDRFSARQFPNYSSELNVNALLLGDSALYLCASSLRGQQETQYFGPGTRLLVL.

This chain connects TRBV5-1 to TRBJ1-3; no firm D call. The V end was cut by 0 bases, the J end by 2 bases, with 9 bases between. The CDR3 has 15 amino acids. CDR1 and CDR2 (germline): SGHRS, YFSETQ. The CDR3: CASSLGFSAGNTIYF. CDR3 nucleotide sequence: TGCGCCAGCAGCTTGGGCTTTTCAGCTGGAAACACCATATATTTT.

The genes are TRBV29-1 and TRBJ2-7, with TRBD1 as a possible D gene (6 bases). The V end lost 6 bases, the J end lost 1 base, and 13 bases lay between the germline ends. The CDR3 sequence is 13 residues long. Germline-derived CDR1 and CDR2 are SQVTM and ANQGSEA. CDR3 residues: CSVQTGLSYEQYF. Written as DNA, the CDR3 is TGCAGCGTGCAAACAGGGTTATCCTACGAGCAGTACTTC.

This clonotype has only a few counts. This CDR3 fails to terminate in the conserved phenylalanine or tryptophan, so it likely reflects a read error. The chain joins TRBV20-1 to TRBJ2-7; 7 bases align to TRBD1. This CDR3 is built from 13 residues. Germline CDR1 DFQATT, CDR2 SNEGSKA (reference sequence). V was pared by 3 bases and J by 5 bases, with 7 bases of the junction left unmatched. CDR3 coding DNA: TGCAGTGCTAGTCCTAGGGGGCTCGACGAGCAGTACCTC. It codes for CSASPRGLDEQYL.

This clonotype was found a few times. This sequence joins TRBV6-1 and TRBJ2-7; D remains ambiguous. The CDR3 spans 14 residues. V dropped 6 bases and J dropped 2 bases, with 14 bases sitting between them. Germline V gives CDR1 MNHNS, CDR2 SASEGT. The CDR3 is CASRAVSPPYEQYF. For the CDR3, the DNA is TGTGCCAGCAGGGCGGTCTCTCCTCCCTACGAGCAGTACTTC.

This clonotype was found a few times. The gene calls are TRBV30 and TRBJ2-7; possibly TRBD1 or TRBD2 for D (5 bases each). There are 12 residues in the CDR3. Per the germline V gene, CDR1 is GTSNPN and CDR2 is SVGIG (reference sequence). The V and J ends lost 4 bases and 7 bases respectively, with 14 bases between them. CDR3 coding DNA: TGTGCCTGGACCGAGGGGCCGGGGGAGCAGTACTTC. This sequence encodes CAWTEGPGEQYF.

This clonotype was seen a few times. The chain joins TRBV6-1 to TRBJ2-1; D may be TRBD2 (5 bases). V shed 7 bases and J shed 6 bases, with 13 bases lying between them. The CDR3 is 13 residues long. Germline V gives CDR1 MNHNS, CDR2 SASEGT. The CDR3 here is CASTQREFNEQFF. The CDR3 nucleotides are TGTGCCAGCACCCAGAGGGAGTTCAATGAGCAGTTCTTC.

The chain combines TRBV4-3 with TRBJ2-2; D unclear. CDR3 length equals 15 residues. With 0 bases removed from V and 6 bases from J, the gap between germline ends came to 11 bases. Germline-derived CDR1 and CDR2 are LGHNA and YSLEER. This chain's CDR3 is CASSQEQRLAGELFF. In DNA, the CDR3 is TGCGCCAGCAGCCAAGAACAGCGACTCGCCGGGGAGCTGTTTTTT.

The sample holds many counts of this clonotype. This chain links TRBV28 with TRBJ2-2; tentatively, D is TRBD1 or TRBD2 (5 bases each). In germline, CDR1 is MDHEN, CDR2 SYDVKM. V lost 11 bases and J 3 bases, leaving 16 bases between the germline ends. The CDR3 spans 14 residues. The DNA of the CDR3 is TGTGCCGCCCGGGACCCGCGTTACACCGGGGAGCTGTTTTTT. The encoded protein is CAARDPRYTGELFF.